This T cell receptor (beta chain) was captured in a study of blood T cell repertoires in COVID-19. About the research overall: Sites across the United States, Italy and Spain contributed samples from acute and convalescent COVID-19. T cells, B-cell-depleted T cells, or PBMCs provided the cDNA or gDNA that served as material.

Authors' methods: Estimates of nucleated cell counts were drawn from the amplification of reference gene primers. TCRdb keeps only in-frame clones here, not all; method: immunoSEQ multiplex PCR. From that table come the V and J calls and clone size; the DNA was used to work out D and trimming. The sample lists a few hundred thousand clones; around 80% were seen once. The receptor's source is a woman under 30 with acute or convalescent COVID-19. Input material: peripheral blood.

The CDR3 DNA reads TGTGCCAGCAGCTTAGGGCAGGGGATGGCCTACGAGCAGTACTTC. Amino acid sequence: CASSLGQGMAYEQYF. V gene TRBV7-2 combines with J gene TRBJ2-7, with D possibly TRBD1 on 6 matching bases. The CDR3 totals 15 residues. Trimming cost V 1 base and J 2 bases, with 12 bases left between them. CDR1 SGHTA and CDR2 FQGNSA come from the germline V gene.